This T cell receptor (beta chain) was found in a study of PD-1 blockade in mismatch repair-deficient tumors. Germline V gene lookup returns CDR1 SQVTM and CDR2 ANQGSEA. There are 15 residues in the CDR3. The germline V and J ends were trimmed by 7 bases and 1 base, with 16 bases remaining between them. The protocol was immunoSEQ multiplex PCR, while the TCRdb copy is restricted to in-frame clones and leaves out a portion. In the table there are some 110,000 clones, around three quarters of which are singletons. General study results and limits: Tumor-resident clones, often absent from pretreatment blood, expanded after pembrolizumab and then contracted.

Concerning this clone: The antigen is not known.

V usage is TRBV29-1 and J usage is TRBJ2-2; no definite D call. The material sequenced was peripheral blood, taken around 60 weeks after starting pembrolizumab. This TCR came from an adult with mismatch repair-deficient cancer. CDR3 residues: CSALDGQKNTGELFF. The DNA of the CDR3 is TGCAGCGCCCTCGACGGCCAAAAGAACACCGGGGAGCTGTTTTTT.